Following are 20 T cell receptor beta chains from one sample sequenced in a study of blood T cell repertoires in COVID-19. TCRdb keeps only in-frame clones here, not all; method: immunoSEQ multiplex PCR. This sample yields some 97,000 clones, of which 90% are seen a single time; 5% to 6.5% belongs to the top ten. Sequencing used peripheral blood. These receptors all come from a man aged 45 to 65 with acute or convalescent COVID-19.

CDR3 coding DNA: TGTGCCAGCAGTCCCCCGACGGGGTACTACTACAATGAGCAGTTCTTC. This encodes CASSPPTGYYYNEQFF. The chain employs TRBV28 and TRBJ2-1, with D possibly TRBD2 on 5 matching bases. V was cut by 5 bases and J by 3 bases, with 17 bases left in between. CDR3 size: 16 residues. In germline, CDR1 is MDHEN, CDR2 SYDVKM.

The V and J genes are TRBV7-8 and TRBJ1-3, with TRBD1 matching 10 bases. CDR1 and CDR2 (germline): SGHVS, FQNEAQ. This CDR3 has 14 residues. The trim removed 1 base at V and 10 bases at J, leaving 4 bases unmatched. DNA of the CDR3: TGTGCCAGCAGCTTAGGGGACAGGGGTTGGACCATATATTTT. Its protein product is CASSLGDRGWTIYF.

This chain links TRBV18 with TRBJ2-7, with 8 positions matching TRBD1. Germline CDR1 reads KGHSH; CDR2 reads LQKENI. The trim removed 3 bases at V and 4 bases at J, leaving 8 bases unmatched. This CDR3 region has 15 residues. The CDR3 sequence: CASSPLGQGLYEQYF. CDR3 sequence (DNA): TGTGCCAGCTCACCGCTCGGACAGGGTCTTTACGAGCAGTACTTC. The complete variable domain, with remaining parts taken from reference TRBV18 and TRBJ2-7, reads NAGVMQNPRHLVRRRGQEARLRCSPMKGHSHVYWYRQLPEEGLKFMVYLQKENIIDESGMPKERFSAEFPKEGPSILRIQQVVRGDSAAYFCASSPLGQGLYEQYFGPGTRLTVT.

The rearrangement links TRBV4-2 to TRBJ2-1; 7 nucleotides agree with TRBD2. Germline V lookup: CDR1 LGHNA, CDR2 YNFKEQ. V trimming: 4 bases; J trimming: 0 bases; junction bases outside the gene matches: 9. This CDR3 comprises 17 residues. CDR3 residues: CASSPDPPSGSYNEQFF. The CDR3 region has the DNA TGTGCCAGCAGCCCCGATCCCCCTAGCGGCTCCTACAATGAGCAGTTCTTC.

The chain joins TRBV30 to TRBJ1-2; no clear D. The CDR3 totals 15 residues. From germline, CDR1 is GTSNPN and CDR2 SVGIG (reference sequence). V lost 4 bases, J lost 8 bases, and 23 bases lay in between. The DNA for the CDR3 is TGTGCCTGGACAAACCGATATAGTTTAGGGAGCGGCTACACCTTC. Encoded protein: CAWTNRYSLGSGYTF.

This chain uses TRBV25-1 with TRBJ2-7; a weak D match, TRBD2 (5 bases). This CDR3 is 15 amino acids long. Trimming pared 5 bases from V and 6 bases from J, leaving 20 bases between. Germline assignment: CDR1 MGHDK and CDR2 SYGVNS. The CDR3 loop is CASSPQGLAVVEQYF. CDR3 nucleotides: TGTGCCAGCAGTCCTCAAGGGCTAGCCGTGGTCGAGCAGTACTTC.

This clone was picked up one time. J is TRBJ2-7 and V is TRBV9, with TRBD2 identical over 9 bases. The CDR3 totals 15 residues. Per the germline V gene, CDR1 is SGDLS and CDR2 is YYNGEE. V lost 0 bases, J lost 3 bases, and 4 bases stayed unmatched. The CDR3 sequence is CASSVVAGEGYEQYF. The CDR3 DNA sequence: TGTGCCAGCAGCGTAGTAGCGGGAGAGGGCTACGAGCAGTACTTC.

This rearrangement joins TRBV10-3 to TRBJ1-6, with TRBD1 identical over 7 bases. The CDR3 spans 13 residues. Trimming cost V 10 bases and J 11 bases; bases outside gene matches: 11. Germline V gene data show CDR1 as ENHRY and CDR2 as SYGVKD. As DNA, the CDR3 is TGTGCCACCCAGGGGGAGCCGCGGACACCCCTCCACTTT. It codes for CATQGEPRTPLHF.

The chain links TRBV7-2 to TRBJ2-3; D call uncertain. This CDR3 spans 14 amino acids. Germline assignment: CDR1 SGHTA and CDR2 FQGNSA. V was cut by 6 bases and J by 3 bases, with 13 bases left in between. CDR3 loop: CASRPGSTTDTQYF. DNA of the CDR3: TGTGCCAGCAGGCCCGGGTCCACGACAGATACGCAGTATTTT.

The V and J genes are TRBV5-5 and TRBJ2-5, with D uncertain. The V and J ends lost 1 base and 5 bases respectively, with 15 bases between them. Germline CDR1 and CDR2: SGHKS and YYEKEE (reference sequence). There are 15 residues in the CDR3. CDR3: CASSLLAGRLETQYF. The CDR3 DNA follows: TGTGCCAGCAGCTTGCTCGCAGGTCGTTTGGAGACCCAGTACTTC.

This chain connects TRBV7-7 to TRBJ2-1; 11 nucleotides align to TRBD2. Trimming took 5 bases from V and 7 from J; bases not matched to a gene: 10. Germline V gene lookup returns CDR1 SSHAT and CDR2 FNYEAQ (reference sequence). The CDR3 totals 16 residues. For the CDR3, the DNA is TGTGCCAGCAGCGAGATAGCGGGAGGGATTCGGAATGAGCAGTTCTTC. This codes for CASSEIAGGIRNEQFF. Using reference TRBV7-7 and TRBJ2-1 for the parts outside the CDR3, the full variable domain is GAGVSQSPRYKVTKRGQDVTLRCDPISSHATLYWYQQALGQGPEFLTYFNYEAQPDKSGLPSDRFSAERPEGSISTLTIQRTEQRDSAMYRCASSEIAGGIRNEQFFGPGTRLTVL.

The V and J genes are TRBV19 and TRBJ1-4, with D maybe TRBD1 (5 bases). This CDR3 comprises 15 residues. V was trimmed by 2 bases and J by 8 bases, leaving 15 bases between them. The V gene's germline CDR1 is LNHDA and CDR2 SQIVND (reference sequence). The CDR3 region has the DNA TGTGCCAGTAGTATAAGTTACAGGCGGGGCGAAAAACTGTTTTTT. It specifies CASSISYRRGEKLFF.

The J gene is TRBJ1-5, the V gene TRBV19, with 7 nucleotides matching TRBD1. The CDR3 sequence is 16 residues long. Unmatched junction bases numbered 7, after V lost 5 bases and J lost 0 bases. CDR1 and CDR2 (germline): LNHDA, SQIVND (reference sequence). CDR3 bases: TGTGCCAGTAGTCCGGTCGACAGGGATAGCAATCAGCCCCAGCATTTT. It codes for CASSPVDRDSNQPQHF.

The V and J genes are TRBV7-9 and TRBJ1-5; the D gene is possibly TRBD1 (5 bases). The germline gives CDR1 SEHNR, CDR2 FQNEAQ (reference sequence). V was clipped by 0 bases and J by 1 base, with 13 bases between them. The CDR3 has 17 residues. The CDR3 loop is CASSLAISGGSNQPQHF. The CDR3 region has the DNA TGTGCCAGCAGCTTAGCTATATCCGGGGGAAGCAATCAGCCCCAGCATTTT.

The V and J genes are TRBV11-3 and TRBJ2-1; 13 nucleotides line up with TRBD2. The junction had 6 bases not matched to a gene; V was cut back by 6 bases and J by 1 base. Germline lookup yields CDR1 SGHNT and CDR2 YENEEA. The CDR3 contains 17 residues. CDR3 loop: CASRTSGRAFSYNEQFF. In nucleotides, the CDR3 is TGTGCCAGCAGAACTAGCGGGAGGGCCTTTTCCTACAATGAGCAGTTCTTC.

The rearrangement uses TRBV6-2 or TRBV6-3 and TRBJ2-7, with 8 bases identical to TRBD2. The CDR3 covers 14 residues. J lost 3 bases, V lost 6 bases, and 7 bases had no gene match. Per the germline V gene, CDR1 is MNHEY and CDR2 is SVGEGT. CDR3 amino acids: CASSTTSGSYEQYF. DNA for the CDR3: TGTGCCAGCAGCACCACTAGCGGAAGCTACGAGCAGTACTTC.

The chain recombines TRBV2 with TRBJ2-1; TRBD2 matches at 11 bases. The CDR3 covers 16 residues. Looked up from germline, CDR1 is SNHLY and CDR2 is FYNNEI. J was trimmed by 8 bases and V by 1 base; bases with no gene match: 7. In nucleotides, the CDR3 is TGTGCCAGCAGTGAAGGCACTAGCGGGAGCAGGCATGAGCAGTTCTTC. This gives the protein CASSEGTSGSRHEQFF.

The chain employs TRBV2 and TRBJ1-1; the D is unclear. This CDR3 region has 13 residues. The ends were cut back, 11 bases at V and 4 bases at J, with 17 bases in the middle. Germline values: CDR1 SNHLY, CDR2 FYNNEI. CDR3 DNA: TGTGCCTTATCTTATGCGCGATCCACTGAAGCTTTCTTT. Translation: CALSYARSTEAFF. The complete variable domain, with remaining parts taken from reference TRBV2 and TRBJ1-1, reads EPEVTQTPSHQVTQMGQEVILRCVPISNHLYFYWYRQILGQKVEFLVSFYNNEISEKSEIFDDQFSVERPDGSNFTLKIRSTKLEDSAMYFCALSYARSTEAFFGQGTRLTVV.

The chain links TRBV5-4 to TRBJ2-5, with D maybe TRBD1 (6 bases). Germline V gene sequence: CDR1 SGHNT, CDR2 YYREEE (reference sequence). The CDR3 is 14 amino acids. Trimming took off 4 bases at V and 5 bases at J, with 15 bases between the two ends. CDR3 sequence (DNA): TGTGCCAGCAGCGCCAGGGGTCCGGTCGAGACCCAGTACTTC. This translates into CASSARGPVETQYF.

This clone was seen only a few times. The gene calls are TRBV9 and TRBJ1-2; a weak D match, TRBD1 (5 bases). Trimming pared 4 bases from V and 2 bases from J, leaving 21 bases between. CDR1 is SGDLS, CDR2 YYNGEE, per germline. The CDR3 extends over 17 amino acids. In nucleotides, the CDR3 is TGTGCCAGCAGCTTGAGGCAGGGCGGAATGCGGAACTATGGCTACACCTTC. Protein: CASSLRQGGMRNYGYTF.